Given below is one TCR beta chain in context. The target antigen is unknown. The data derive from a study of T cell responses to AZD1222 COVID-19 vaccine. The CDR3 sequence is 20 residues long. The germline gives CDR1 MDHEN, CDR2 SYDVKM. Trimming stripped 1 base from V and 7 bases from J, with 31 bases between. Study results and limitations: Nearly half of the spike-specific TCRs reportedly recognize variant regions that carry no mutations. Females outnumbered males among donors, who were mostly white British; clonal diversity was possibly underestimated. The peak T cell response came first, and repertoires were sampled only after it. Vaccine-related CD4 TCRs covered spike, predominating at 160-218 and 743-854.

The data were produced by immunoSEQ multiplex PCR, yet TCRdb's version contains in-frame clones alone and is incomplete. The sample contains 100,000 to 150,000 clones, around nine tenths of which appear only once. The TCR was taken from an adult in good health. The sequenced sample was peripheral blood, obtained on day 0 of AZD1222 vaccination. This sequence joins TRBV28 and TRBJ2-5; D perhaps matches TRBD2 (6 bases). For the CDR3, the DNA is TGTGCCAGCAGTTTATTCCCCCGGACTCCGGGGGAATTCCCCAGGTGGACCCAGTACTTC. As protein: CASSLFPRTPGEFPRWTQYF. Full variable domain (outside the CDR3, taken from reference TRBV28 and TRBJ2-5): DVKVTQSSRYLVKRTGEKVFLECVQDMDHENMFWYRQDPGLGLRLIYFSYDVKMKEKGDIPEGYSVSREKKERFSLILESASTNQTSMYLCASSLFPRTPGEFPRWTQYFGPGTRLLVL.